These T cell receptor beta chains were read from a single sample in a study of blood T cell repertoires in COVID-19. TCRdb's copy holds only in-frame clones and misses some; the assay was immunoSEQ multiplex PCR. Found here are tens of thousands of clones, over 75% of them singletons; the top ten hold 2.5% to 3%. The sequenced sample consisted of peripheral blood. The receptors were gathered from a man older than 75 with acute or convalescent COVID-19. Each CDR3 is given with its conserved first and last residue. Fields, in order: D gene, J gene, clone size, V gene, CDR3 protein, CDR3 DNA. D genes are given only for firm matches. The size field is filled for only some rows; it gives once, few, many or a size class.

TRBD1 TRBJ2-5 . TRBV24-1 CATSGDREETQYF TGTGCCACCAGCGGGGACAGGGAAGAGACCCAGTACTTC
TRBD1 TRBJ1-1 . TRBV5-1 CASSQGTANTEAFF TGCGCCAGCAGCCAAGGGACAGCGAACACTGAAGCTTTCTTT
TRBD1 TRBJ2-5 . TRBV27 CASSTGTGGAETQYF TGTGCCAGCAGTACAGGGACAGGAGGCGCAGAGACCCAGTACTTC
. TRBJ1-2 . TRBV5-1 CASSPPRSLGGYTF TGCGCCAGCAGCCCCCCTAGGTCCCTCGGGGGCTACACCTTC
TRBD2 TRBJ2-3 once TRBV24-1 CATSDGASGRGDTQYF TGTGCCACCAGTGATGGGGCTAGCGGGAGGGGAGATACGCAGTATTTT
TRBD2 TRBJ2-3 . TRBV6-5 CDYGTSGVSTDTQYF TGTGACTACGGGACTAGCGGGGTCAGCACAGATACGCAGTATTTT
TRBD1 TRBJ1-3 . TRBV7-2 CASSPRSTGPGNTIYF TGTGCCAGCAGCCCTAGGTCGACAGGGCCAGGAAACACCATATATTTT
TRBD2 TRBJ2-3 . TRBV2 CASSQARAGGTDTQYF TGTGCCAGCAGCCAAGCCCGGGCGGGAGGCACAGATACGCAGTATTTT
TRBD2 TRBJ2-1 . TRBV7-2 CASSLRAISGRNEQFF TGTGCCAGCAGCTTAAGGGCGATTAGCGGGAGGAATGAGCAGTTCTTC
. TRBJ1-5 once TRBV30 CAWSRQYGGSNQPQHF TGTGCCTGGAGTCGACAGTACGGGGGGAGCAATCAGCCCCAGCATTTT
. TRBJ2-5 once TRBV5-6 CASTRSQETQYF TGTGCCAGCACCAGGTCCCAAGAGACCCAGTACTTC
. TRBJ1-3 once TRBV6-5 CASNQGRFSGNTIYF TGTGCCAGCAATCAGGGCCGATTCTCTGGAAACACCATATATTTT
TRBD1 TRBJ1-2 . TRBV13 CASSLRQGGGGYTF TGTGCCAGCAGCTTAAGACAGGGGGGTGGCGGCTACACCTTC
. TRBJ2-3 . TRBV9 CASSGGTLSTDTQYF TGTGCCAGCAGCGGCGGGACGTTAAGCACAGATACGCAGTATTTT
TRBD1 TRBJ2-7 once TRBV6-5 CASSGDRGSQYF TGTGCCAGCAGCGGGGACAGGGGGTCGCAGTACTTC
TRBD1 TRBJ1-1 . TRBV6-5 CASSLPGQFEAFF TGTGCCAGCAGTCTCCCGGGACAGTTTGAAGCTTTCTTT
. TRBJ2-1 . TRBV9 CASSVGTNINNEQFF TGTGCCAGCAGCGTGGGGACAAATATAAACAATGAGCAGTTCTTC
TRBD1 TRBJ1-5 . TRBV10-2 CASSPGQGGQPQHF TGCGCCAGCAGTCCCGGACAGGGAGGTCAGCCCCAGCATTTT
. TRBJ2-5 . TRBV6-2/TRBV6-3 CASSYLVQETQYF TGTGCCAGCAGTTACCTAGTACAAGAGACCCAGTACTTC
. TRBJ1-1 . TRBV5-8 CASSPRRINTEAFF TGTGCCAGCAGCCCAAGGCGGATTAACACTGAAGCTTTCTTT
TRBD1 TRBJ1-6 . TRBV2 CASSLRTGSSSPLHF TGTGCCAGCAGCCTCCGGACAGGCTCCTCTTCACCCCTCCACTTT
. TRBJ1-5 . TRBV30 CAWSSGGYGAQHF TGTGCCTGGAGCTCGGGAGGGTACGGGGCCCAGCATTTT
. TRBJ1-2 . TRBV6-1 CASSEQARLYGYTF TGTGCCAGCAGTGAACAGGCAAGGCTCTATGGCTACACCTTC
. TRBJ1-2 . TRBV29-1 CSVVAGTFNGYTF TGCAGCGTTGTAGCAGGGACTTTTAATGGCTACACCTTC
. TRBJ2-5 . TRBV6-5 CASSRQHPKETQYF TGTGCCAGCAGTCGACAGCATCCTAAGGAGACCCAGTACTTC
TRBD2 TRBJ2-3 . TRBV7-2 CASSSLGTSGTSTDTQYF TGTGCCAGCAGCTCCCTTGGGACTAGCGGGACTAGCACAGATACGCAGTATTTT
TRBD1 TRBJ1-5 . TRBV6-2/TRBV6-3 CASSRQGAGNQPQHF TGTGCCAGCAGCCGACAGGGGGCTGGCAATCAGCCCCAGCATTTT
. TRBJ2-7 . TRBV19 CASSRGPYEQYF TGTGCCAGTAGTAGGGGGCCGTACGAGCAGTACTTC
. TRBJ2-7 few TRBV10-1 CASSGGTESYEQYF TGCGCCAGCAGTGGCGGGACGGAATCCTACGAGCAGTACTTC